This record covers a single T cell receptor (beta chain). The sample is drawn from a study of technical replicates of blood from a handful of donors. Profiled with immunoSEQ multiplex PCR; TCRdb holds only in-frame clones, not every one. The data contain about 93,000 clones, nearly 97% of them singletons. Trimming took off 6 bases at V and 7 bases at J, with 18 bases between the two ends. The CDR3 runs 15 residues. The germline CDR1 and CDR2 sequences are SNHLY and FYNNEI. The V gene is TRBV2, the J gene TRBJ2-2; D possibly corresponds to TRBD2 (7 bases). This sequence was found in a human donor in good health. The sequencing sample was made of T cells isolated from PBMCs. CDR3 region: CASREGGSVGGELFF. For the CDR3, the DNA is TGTGCCAGCAGGGAGGGGGGGTCAGTCGGCGGGGAGCTGTTTTTT.